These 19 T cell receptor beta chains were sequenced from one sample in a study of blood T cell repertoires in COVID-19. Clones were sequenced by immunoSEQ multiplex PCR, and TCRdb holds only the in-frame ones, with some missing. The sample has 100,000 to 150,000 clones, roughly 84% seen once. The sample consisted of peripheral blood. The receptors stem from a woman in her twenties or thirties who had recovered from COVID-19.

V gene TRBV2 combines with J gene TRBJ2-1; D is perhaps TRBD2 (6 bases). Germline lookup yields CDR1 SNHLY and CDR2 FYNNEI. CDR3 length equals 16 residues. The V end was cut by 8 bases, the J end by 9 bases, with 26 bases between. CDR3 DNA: TGTGCCAGCTACCCGGGACTCGGATTACCCCGGGGTGAGCAGTTCTTC. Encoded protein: CASYPGLGLPRGEQFF.

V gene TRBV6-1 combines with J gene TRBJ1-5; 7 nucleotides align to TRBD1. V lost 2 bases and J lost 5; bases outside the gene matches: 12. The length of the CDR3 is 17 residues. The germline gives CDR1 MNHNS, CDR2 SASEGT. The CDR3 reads CASSERSLTGAHQPQHF. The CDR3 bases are TGTGCCAGCAGTGAACGTTCGCTCACAGGGGCACATCAGCCCCAGCATTTT.

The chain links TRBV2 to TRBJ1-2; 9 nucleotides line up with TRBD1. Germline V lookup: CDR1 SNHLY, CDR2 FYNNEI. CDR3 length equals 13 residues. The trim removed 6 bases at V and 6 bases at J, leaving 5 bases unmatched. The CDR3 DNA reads TGTGCCAGCAGCGGACAGGGGATGAATGGCTACACCTTC. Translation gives CASSGQGMNGYTF.

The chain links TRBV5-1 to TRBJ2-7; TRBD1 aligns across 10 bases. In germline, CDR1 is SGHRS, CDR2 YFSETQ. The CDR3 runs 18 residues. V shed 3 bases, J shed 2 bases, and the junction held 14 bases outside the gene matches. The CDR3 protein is CASSWDSPGQGRPYEQYF. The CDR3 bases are TGCGCCAGCAGCTGGGACTCCCCGGGACAGGGGCGCCCCTACGAGCAGTACTTC.

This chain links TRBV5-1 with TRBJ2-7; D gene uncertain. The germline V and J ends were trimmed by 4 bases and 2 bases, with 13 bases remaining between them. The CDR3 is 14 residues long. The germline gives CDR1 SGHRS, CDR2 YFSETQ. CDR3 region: CASSREQITYEQYF. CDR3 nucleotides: TGCGCCAGCAGCAGAGAACAGATTACCTACGAGCAGTACTTC.

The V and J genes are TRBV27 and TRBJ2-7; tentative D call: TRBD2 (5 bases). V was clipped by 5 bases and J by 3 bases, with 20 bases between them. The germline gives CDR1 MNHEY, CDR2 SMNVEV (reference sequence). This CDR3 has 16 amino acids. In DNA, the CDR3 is TGTGCCAGCAGTCCTCCTGAGGGTACCACCGGCTACGAGCAGTACTTC. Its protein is CASSPPEGTTGYEQYF.

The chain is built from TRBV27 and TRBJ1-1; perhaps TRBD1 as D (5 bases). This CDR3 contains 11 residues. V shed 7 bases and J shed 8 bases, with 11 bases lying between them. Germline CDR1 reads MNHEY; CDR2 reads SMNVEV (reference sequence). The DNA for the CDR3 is TGTGCCAGCATGGGGGGTCGGGAAGCTTTCTTT. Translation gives CASMGGREAFF.

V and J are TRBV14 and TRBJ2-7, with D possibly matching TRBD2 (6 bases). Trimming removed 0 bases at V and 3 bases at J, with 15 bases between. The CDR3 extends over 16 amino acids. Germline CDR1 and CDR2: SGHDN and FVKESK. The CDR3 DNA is TGTGCCAGCAGCCAAGACCTGGGAGGTCTCAACTACGAGCAGTACTTC. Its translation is CASSQDLGGLNYEQYF.

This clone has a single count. For the CDR3, the DNA is TGTGCCAGTAGTATCCTTGGCCTGAACACTGAAGCTTTCTTT. This sequence encodes CASSILGLNTEAFF. V gene TRBV19 combines with J gene TRBJ1-1; D is undetermined. V lost 3 bases and J 0 bases, leaving 8 bases between the germline ends. Germline lookup yields CDR1 LNHDA and CDR2 SQIVND (reference sequence). The CDR3 contains 14 residues.

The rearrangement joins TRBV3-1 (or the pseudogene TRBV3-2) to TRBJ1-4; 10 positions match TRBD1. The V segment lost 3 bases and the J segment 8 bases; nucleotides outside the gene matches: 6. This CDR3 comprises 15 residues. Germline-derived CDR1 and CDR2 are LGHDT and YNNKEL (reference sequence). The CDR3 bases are TGTGCCAGCAGCCATGGGGACAGGGGCGAAGAAAAACTGTTTTTT. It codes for CASSHGDRGEEKLFF.

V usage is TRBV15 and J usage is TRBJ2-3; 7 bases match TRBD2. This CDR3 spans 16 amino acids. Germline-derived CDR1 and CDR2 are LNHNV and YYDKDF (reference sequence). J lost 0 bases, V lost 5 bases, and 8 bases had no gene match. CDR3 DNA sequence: TGTGCCACCAGCGGGATAGCGGGTTCTAGCACAGATACGCAGTATTTT. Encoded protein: CATSGIAGSSTDTQYF.

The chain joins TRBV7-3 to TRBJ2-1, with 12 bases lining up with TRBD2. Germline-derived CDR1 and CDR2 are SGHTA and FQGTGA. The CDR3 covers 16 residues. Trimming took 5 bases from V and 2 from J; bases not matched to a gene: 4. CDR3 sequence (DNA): TGTGCCAGCAGCCTAGCGGGAGGGGACCCCTACAATGAGCAGTTCTTC. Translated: CASSLAGGDPYNEQFF. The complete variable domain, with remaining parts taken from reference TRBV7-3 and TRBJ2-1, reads GAGVSQTPSNKVTEKGKYVELRCDPISGHTALYWYRQSLGQGPEFLIYFQGTGAADDSGLPNDRFFAVRPEGSVSTLKIQRTERGDSAVYLCASSLAGGDPYNEQFFGPGTRLTVL.

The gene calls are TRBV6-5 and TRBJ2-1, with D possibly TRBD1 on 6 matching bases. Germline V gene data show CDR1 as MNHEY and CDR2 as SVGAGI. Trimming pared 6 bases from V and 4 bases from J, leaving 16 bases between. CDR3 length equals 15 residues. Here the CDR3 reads CASSSGTLDYNEQFF. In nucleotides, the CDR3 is TGTGCCAGCAGCTCCGGGACACTTGATTACAATGAGCAGTTCTTC.

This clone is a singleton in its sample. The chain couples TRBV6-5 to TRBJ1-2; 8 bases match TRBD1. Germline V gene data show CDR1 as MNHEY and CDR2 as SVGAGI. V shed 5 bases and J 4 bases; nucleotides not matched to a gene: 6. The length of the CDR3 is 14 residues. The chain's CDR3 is CASSRQGLLYGYTF. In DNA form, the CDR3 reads TGTGCCAGCAGTCGACAGGGGCTGCTCTATGGCTACACCTTC.

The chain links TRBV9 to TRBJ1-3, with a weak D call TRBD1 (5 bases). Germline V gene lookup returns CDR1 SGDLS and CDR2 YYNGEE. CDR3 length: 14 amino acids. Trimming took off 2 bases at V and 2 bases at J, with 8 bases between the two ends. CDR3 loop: CASSVGGTGNTIYF. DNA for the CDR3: TGTGCCAGCAGCGTCGGGGGGACTGGAAACACCATATATTTT.

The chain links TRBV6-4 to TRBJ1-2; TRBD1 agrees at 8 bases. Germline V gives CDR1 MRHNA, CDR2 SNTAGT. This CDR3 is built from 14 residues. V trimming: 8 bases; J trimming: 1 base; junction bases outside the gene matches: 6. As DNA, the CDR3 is TGTGCCAGCGGGCAGGGGGCCGGTAACTATGGCTACACCTTC. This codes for CASGQGAGNYGYTF.

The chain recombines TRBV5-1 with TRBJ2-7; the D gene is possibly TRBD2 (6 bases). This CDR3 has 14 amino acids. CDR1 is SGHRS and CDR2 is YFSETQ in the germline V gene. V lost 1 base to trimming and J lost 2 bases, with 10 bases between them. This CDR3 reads CASSLSGRPYEQYF. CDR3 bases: TGCGCCAGCAGCTTGTCAGGGAGGCCCTACGAGCAGTACTTC. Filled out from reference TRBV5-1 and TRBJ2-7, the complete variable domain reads KAGVTQTPRYLIKTRGQQVTLSCSPISGHRSVSWYQQTPGQGLQFLFEYFSETQRNKGNFPGRFSGRQFSNSRSEMNVSTLELGDSALYLCASSLSGRPYEQYFGPGTRLTVT.

CDR3 bases: TGTGCCAGCAGCTTGTACCAACAGGGTGGCTATGGCTACACCTTC. It specifies CASSLYQQGGYGYTF. This chain uses TRBV5-6 with TRBJ1-2; tentatively, D is TRBD1 (6 bases). CDR3 size: 15 residues. Trimming took off 1 base at V and 4 bases at J, with 14 bases between the two ends. CDR1 is SGHDT and CDR2 is YYEEEE in the germline V gene. The full variable domain, its missing parts supplied by reference TRBV5-6 and TRBJ1-2, is DAGVTQSPTHLIKTRGQQVTLRCSPKSGHDTVSWYQQALGQGPQFIFQYYEEEERQRGNFPDRFSGHQFPNYSSELNVNALLLGDSALYLCASSLYQQGGYGYTFGSGTRLTVV.

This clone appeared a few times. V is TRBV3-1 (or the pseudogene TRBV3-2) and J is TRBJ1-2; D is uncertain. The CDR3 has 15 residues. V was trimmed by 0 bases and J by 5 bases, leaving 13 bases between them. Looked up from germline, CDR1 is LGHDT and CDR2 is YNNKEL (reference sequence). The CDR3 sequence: CASSQESATRYGYTF. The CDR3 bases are TGTGCCAGCAGCCAAGAATCGGCTACTAGGTATGGCTACACCTTC.